The clone carrying this T cell receptor (beta chain) was observed a handful of times. These data come from a study of T-cell reconstitution after alpha-beta-depleted transplantation in children. It was with unique molecular identifiers that the TCRbeta library was prepared. TCRdb fed the PCR reads into MiXCR, producing one record per CDR3 protein. The repertoire includes 110,000 or so distinct CDR3 sequences, 5.5% to 6.5% of them detected once, and 20% to 25% sits in the top ten. The CDR3 is made up of 15 amino acids. The V end was cut by 0 bases, the J end by 5 bases, with 11 bases between. Germline V CDR1 and CDR2: LNHNV, YYDKDF (reference sequence).

The V gene is TRBV15, the J gene TRBJ1-5, with a possible D match to TRBD1 (6 bases). This TCR was recovered from a male patient between 2 and 10 years old who had a stem cell transplant for acute lymphoblastic leukemia, so the T cells may come from the graft donor. Sequenced here: PBMCs, mostly from graft donor cells, sampled 360 days after TCRalphabeta/CD19-depleted stem cell transplant. CDR3 in DNA: TGTGCCACCAGCAGAGACCGGGGGCTCTATCAGCCCCAGCATTTT. Residues: CATSRDRGLYQPQHF.